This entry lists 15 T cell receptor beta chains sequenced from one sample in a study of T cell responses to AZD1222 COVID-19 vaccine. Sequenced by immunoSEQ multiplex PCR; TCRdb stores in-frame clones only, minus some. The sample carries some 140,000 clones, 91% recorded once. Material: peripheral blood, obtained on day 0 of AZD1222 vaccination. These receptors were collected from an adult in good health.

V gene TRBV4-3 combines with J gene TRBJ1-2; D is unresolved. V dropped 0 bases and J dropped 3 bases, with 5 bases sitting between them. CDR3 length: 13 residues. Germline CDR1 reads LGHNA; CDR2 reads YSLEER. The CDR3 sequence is CASSQDQYYGYTF. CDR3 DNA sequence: TGCGCCAGCAGCCAAGATCAATACTATGGCTACACCTTC.

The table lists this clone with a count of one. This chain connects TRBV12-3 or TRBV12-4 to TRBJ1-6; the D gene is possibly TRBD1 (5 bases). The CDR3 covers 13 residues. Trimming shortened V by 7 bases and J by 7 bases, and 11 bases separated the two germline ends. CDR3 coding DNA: TGTGCCAGCACTCCAGGGTTAAATTCACCCCTCCACTTT. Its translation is CASTPGLNSPLHF.

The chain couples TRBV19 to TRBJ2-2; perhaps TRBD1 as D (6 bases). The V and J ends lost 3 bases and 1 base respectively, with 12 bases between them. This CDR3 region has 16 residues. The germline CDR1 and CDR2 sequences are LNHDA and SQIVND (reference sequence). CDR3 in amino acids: CASSIFGQRNTGELFF. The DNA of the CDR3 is TGTGCCAGTAGTATTTTCGGACAGAGGAACACCGGGGAGCTGTTTTTT.

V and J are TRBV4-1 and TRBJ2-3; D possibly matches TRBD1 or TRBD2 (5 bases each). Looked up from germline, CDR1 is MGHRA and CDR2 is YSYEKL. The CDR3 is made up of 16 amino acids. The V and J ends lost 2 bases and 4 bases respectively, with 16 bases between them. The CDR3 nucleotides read TGCGCCAGCAGCCAATACACCGGGACGAGCCCAGATACGCAGTATTTT. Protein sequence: CASSQYTGTSPDTQYF.

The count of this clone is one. The CDR3 reads CASSLRGQGWETQYF. The DNA of the CDR3 is TGTGCCAGCAGCTTGAGAGGACAGGGTTGGGAGACCCAGTACTTC. The chain links TRBV7-6 to TRBJ2-5, with TRBD1 identical over 8 bases. Trimming cost V 3 bases and J 5 bases; bases outside gene matches: 8. The CDR3 length is 15 residues. Germline-derived CDR1 and CDR2 are SGHVS and FNYEAQ.

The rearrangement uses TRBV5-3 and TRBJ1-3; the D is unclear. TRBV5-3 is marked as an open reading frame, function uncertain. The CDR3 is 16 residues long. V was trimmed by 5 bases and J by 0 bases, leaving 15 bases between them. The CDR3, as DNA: TGTGCCAGAAGTCCCGTCAGGTTATTCTCTGGAAACACCATATATTTT. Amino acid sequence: CARSPVRLFSGNTIYF.

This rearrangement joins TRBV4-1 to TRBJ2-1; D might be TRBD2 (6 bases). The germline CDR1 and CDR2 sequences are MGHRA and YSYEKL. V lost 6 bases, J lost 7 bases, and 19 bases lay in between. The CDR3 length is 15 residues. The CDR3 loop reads CASRSGTGTRNEQFF. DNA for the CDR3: TGCGCCAGCAGATCCGGGACCGGGACTCGGAATGAGCAGTTCTTC.

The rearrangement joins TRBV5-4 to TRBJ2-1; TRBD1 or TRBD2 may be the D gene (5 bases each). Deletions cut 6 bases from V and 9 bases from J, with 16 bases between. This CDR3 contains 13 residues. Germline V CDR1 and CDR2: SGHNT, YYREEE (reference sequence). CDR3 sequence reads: CASTISRGAEQFF. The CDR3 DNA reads TGTGCCAGCACCATTTCTAGGGGAGCTGAGCAGTTCTTC.

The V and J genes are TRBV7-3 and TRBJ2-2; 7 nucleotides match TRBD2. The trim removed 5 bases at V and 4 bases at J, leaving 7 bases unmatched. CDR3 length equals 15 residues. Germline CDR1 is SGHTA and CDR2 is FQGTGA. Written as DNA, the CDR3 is TGTGCCAGCAGCACGAGCGGGGTCGGCACCGGGGAGCTGTTTTTT. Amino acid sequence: CASSTSGVGTGELFF.

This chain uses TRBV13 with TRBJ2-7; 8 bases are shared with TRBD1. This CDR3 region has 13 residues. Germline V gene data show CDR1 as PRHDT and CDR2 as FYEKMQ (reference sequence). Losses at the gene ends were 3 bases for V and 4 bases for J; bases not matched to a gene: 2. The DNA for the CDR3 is TGTGCCAGCAGCTTGGACAGGGAGTACGAGCAGTACTTC. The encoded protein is CASSLDREYEQYF.

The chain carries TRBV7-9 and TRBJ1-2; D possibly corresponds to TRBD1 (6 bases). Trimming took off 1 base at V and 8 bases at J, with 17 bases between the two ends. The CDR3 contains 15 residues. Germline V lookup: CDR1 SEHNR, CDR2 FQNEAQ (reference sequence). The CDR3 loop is CASSLGGARGKGYTF. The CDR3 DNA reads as TGTGCCAGCAGCTTAGGGGGGGCGCGAGGAAAGGGCTACACCTTC.

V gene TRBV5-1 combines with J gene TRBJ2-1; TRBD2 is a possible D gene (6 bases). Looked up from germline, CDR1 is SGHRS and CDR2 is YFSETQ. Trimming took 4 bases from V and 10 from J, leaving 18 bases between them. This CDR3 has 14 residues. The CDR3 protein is CASSPGTQTWEQFF. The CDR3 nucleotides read TGCGCCAGCAGCCCAGGGACTCAGACGTGGGAGCAGTTCTTC.

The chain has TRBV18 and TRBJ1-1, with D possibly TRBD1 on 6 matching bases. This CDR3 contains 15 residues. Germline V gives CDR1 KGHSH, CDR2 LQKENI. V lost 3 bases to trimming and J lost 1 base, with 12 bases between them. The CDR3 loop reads CASSPRQDRNTEAFF. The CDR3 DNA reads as TGTGCCAGCTCACCCAGACAGGACCGGAACACTGAAGCTTTCTTT.

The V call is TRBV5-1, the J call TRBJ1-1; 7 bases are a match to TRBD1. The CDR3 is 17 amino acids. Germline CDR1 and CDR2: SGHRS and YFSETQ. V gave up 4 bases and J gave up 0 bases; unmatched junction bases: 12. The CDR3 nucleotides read TGCGCCAGCAGCCAAGGACGGGACAGACTCATGAACACTGAAGCTTTCTTT. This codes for CASSQGRDRLMNTEAFF.

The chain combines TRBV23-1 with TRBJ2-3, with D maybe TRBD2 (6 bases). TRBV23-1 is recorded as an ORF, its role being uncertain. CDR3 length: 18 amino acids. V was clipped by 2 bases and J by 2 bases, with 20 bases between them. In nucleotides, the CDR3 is TGCGCCAGCAGTCAACCCCATCCTCTCGCGGGGCTCACAGATACGCAGTATTTT. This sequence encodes CASSQPHPLAGLTDTQYF.